This T cell receptor beta chain stems from a study of blood T cell repertoires in COVID-19. Germline V gives CDR1 LNHDA, CDR2 SQIVND (reference sequence). CDR3 length: 15 residues. Losses at the gene ends were 5 bases for V and 6 bases for J; bases not matched to a gene: 12. This clone appeared a single time. In the original analysis: Amplification with reference gene primers provided the estimates of nucleated cell counts. Generated by immunoSEQ multiplex PCR, the TCRdb table keeps only in-frame clones and is missing some. V, J and clone size reflect that table, while D and trimming were determined from the DNA. The table has about 52,000 clones, over 75% seen once.

The sample taken for sequencing was peripheral blood. V is TRBV19 and J is TRBJ1-1, with 7 bases that match TRBD1. The sequence came from a human donor in a cohort sampled during active COVID-19. The CDR3 sequence: CASSVRGDSVSEAFF. The CDR3 DNA is TGTGCCAGTAGTGTTAGGGGGGACAGTGTCTCTGAAGCTTTCTTT.